One and the same sample provided the 8 T cell receptor beta chains below, sequenced in a study of monozygotic twins with inflammatory bowel disease. Using the 5' RACE reads, TCRdb records one entry per CDR3 protein without DNA. Reported are fewer than 450,000 distinct CDR3 sequences; the ten largest clones contain 2.6%. Source material: blood. The receptor source for this set is a human donor with ulcerative colitis or Crohn's disease, or a healthy co-twin of an affected twin (not recorded which).

V is TRBV6-2 or TRBV6-3 and J is TRBJ2-6; TCRdb picks TRBD2, but there is no DNA to check that call. Looked up from germline, CDR1 is MNHEY and CDR2 is SVGEGT. The length of the CDR3 is 16 residues. The CDR3: CASRLEPTLGANVLTF.

The rearrangement links TRBV12-5 to TRBJ2-5. CDR3 size: 13 residues. In germline, CDR1 is LGHNT, CDR2 FRNRAP. The CDR3 spells CASGLLAQETQYF.

V and J are TRBV29-1 and TRBJ2-5; absent DNA, TCRdb's TRBD1 call cannot be checked. The CDR3 totals 12 residues. Germline CDR1 reads SQVTM; CDR2 reads ANQGSEA. CDR3 sequence: CSNDGGSGTQYF.

The chain employs TRBV5-5 and TRBJ1-5. The CDR3 totals 16 residues. CDR1 is SGHKS and CDR2 is YYEKEE in the germline V gene (reference sequence). CDR3: CASSYLMEYSNQPQHF.

This chain joins TRBV5-1 and TRBJ2-7. This CDR3 contains 13 residues. Germline V gives CDR1 SGHRS, CDR2 YFSETQ. This CDR3 reads CASRRESSYEQYF.

This rearrangement joins TRBV20-1 to TRBJ1-3; TCRdb names TRBD1, which stays unverified in the absence of DNA. This CDR3 has 15 amino acids. CDR1 and CDR2 from the germline V gene are DFQATT and SNEGSKA (reference sequence). The CDR3 is CRFTGARDSGNTIYF.

The chain links TRBV11-2 to TRBJ2-7. CDR3 length: 16 residues. CDR1 is SGHAT and CDR2 is FQNNGV in the germline V gene. The CDR3 sequence: CASSTSWNVNSYEQYF.

The genes are TRBV7-2 and TRBJ1-4. CDR1 is SGHTA and CDR2 is FQGNSA in the germline V gene. This CDR3 is 17 amino acids long. The CDR3 sequence is CASSLHRQLATNEKLFF.